This T cell receptor beta chain was found in a study of blood T cells in healthy people across ages. Study-wide results and caveats: In older individuals, TCR beta diversity per million T cells was lower, falling roughly linearly with age. Relative to aged donors, long-lived donors carried more naive CD4+ cells and displayed higher diversity.

This clonotype was detected only a few times. The antigen remains unidentified. The total RNA that was extracted per sample amounted to at least 5.5 micrograms. The V end was cut by 6 bases, the J end by 7 bases, with 19 bases between. This CDR3 contains 14 residues. Germline V gene sequence: CDR1 SGHTA, CDR2 FQGNSA. Next came a second PCR, run for roughly 6 to 11 cycles, which used a sample-barcoded 5' primer along with a J-beta primer mix. Using its own MiXCR run on the 5' RACE reads, TCRdb lists one record per CDR3 protein. The sample carries hundreds of thousands of distinct CDR3 sequences, around 42% recorded once.

The clonotype comes from a man in his 60s in good health. V is TRBV7-2 and J is TRBJ2-7, with D tentatively TRBD1 or TRBD2 (5 bases each). The sequenced sample consisted of blood. The CDR3 loop reads CASRPMVIEGEQYF. The CDR3 bases are TGTGCCAGCAGACCCATGGTGATAGAGGGGGAGCAGTACTTC.